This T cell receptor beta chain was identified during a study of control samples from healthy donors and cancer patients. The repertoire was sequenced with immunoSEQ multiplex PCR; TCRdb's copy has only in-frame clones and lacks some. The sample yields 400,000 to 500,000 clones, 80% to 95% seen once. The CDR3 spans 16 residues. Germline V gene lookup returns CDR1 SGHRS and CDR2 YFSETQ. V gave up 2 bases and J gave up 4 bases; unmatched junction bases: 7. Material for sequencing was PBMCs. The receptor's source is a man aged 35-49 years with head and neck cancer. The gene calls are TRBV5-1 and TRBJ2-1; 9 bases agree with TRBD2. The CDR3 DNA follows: TGCGCCAGCAGCTTAGTAGCGGGAGCTGGGTACAATGAGCAGTTCTTC. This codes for CASSLVAGAGYNEQFF.